This T cell receptor (beta chain) was identified during a study of post-analysis software for immune sequencing data. Study information: Secondary progressive, relapsing-remitting and progressive-relapsing multiple sclerosis were among the included disease courses. Findings and caveats of the study: Comparison with controls showed significantly lower normalized Chao1 diversity in multiple sclerosis patients. Elevated frequency relative to controls characterized four to six TRBV segments in patients, TRBV5-6, TRBV5-1 and TRBV20-1 among them. Samples from a shared batch, those prepared together, strongly co-clustered by F measure.

Details on this clonotype: The antigen is not known. This could be a read error, since a much larger clone is one nucleotide away.

cDNA libraries of TCR beta carried unique molecular identifiers. cDNA molecules numbering roughly 500,000 came from about 0.94 to 9.7 million T cells. TCRdb passed the PCR reads through MiXCR, listing each CDR3 protein once. This sample carries 250,000 to 300,000 distinct CDR3 sequences, 30% to 45% of them seen once, and the ten largest clones take less than 6%. Germline trimming cut 5 bases from V and 13 bases from J; bases unmatched to any gene: 21. Germline V CDR1 and CDR2: SEHNR, FQNEAQ (reference sequence). This CDR3 comprises 17 residues. This receptor was identified in a girl aged 5 to 17 with multiple sclerosis. The sequenced sample consisted of blood. V usage is TRBV7-9 and J usage is TRBJ2-4, with 9 bases fitting TRBD1. For the CDR3, the DNA is TGTGCCAGCAGCCCGGGACAGGGAGGATTTGTCCGGCATGAGCAGTACTTC. Amino acids: CASSPGQGGFVRHEQYF.